The 2 T cell receptor beta chains below were found in one sample sequenced in a study of T-cell reconstitution after alpha-beta-depleted transplantation in children. Preparation of the TCRbeta library was carried out with unique molecular identifiers. TCRdb reanalysed the PCR reads using MiXCR and keeps one entry per CDR3 protein. This sample has about 980,000 distinct CDR3 sequences, with roughly 29% found just once. The input for sequencing was PBMCs, mostly from graft donor cells, taken 360 days after TCRalphabeta/CD19-depleted stem cell transplant. The receptors shown here come from a boy under two years old who had a stem cell transplant for SCID, so the T cells may come from the graft donor.

The chain recombines TRBV29-1 with TRBJ1-4, with TRBD1 as a possible D gene (5 bases). The CDR3 runs 11 residues. Trimming took off 3 bases at V and 7 bases at J, with 6 bases between the two ends. Germline loops: CDR1 SQVTM, CDR2 ANQGSEA. In DNA, the CDR3 is TGCAGCGTTGAGGGGCCTGAAAAACTGTTTTTT. Translating it yields CSVEGPEKLFF.

The rearrangement uses TRBV20-1 and TRBJ2-1; D is ambiguous. In germline, CDR1 is DFQATT, CDR2 SNEGSKA (reference sequence). CDR3 length: 14 amino acids. For the CDR3, the DNA is TGCGCCGCACTCAAGTTGGCAAGCTACAATGAGCAGTTCTTC. Encoded protein: CAALKLASYNEQFF.